This T cell receptor beta chain was captured by sequencing in a study of T cells in localized non-small cell lung cancer (dated by TCRdb to between 2020 and 2021). For the wider study: T cell repertoires of 236 early-stage NSCLC patients were analyzed, with tumors being compared against uninvolved tumor-adjacent lungs. The cohort consisted of roughly 240 treatment-naive NSCLC patients whose localized lung tumors had been resected. Of the NSCLC patients, roughly 130 were male and around 99 were female, and the mean age was around 66 years. What the work shows at the level of the full study, not this receptor alone: Higher T cell density in blood was associated with longer overall survival, whereas higher clonality in adjacent lung was associated with shorter survival. A median of about 61 of the top 100 tumor clones turned up in the paired uninvolved adjacent lung, and roughly 28 of those clones also ranked among the top 100 of that same adjacent lung. Because multi-region tumor sequencing was not done, intratumor heterogeneity could not be ruled out. The highest T cell clonality was observed in uninvolved tumor-adjacent lung, where clonality exceeded that of tumor, suggesting that antigenic responses were more focused in uninvolved tumor-adjacent lung. Because of the exploratory design, TCR variables were selected using unadjusted p-values without false-discovery rate correction.

At diagnosis, peripheral blood, uninvolved tumor-adjacent lung and tumor were collected and stored as a combination of fresh-frozen and FFPE material. For TCR repertoire profiling, blood samples were analyzed in the form of peripheral blood mononuclear cells. According to the germline V gene, CDR1 reads SNHLY and CDR2 reads FYNNEI. CDR3 length: 15 amino acids, cysteine to phenylalanine. Only the CDR3 part of the read is kept: 45 bases, read in frame from the first base. V loses 0 bases at its end and J loses 1 base; junction bases beyond the gene matches: 0. The immunoSEQ Assay was used to sequence TCR beta CDR3 regions from DNA. Processing in the source paper ran as follows. T cell density was computed as TCR beta template counts normalized to usable DNA estimated by amplifying housekeeping genes. Richness was estimated using the preseqR package, with extrapolation to 400,000 templates for PBMC samples and to 120,000 templates for tissue samples. Clonality was calculated as one minus Pielou's evenness. Differential abundance testing on productive amino-acid clonotypes, with a minimum total count of 5 and an alpha of 0.1, was used to identify tissue-enriched TCRs. The Jaccard Index and the Morisita Overlap Index were used to quantify repertoire overlap between compartments. GLIPH grouped TCR beta CDR3s together with public tetramer-defined viral CDR3s, and a viral motif had to include at least three viral sequences and show V-gene enrichment. As stored in TCRdb, this immuneACCESS dataset retains in-frame rearrangements with V and J assigned. A fraction of the clones does not appear; measured against another copy, unresolved V genes explain less than half of the discrepancy, and the remainder lacks a known reason. V, J and clone size reflect that table, while D and trimming were determined from the DNA. In all, the sample holds 14,000 to 15,000 clones, and approximately 85% of those were seen once. The top ten clonotypes cover roughly a quarter of the sample.

In regard to this clone: Its cognate antigen has yet to be identified. No base quality values were provided; no much bigger clone lies one nucleotide off.

The sequence is built from TRBV2 and TRBJ2-3; the junction holds 8 bases that match TRBD1. The sequence was obtained from a female donor older than 55 with stage I squamous cell lung carcinoma. The sequencing used peripheral blood, collected before any cancer treatment. For the CDR3, the sequence is CASSEAGQGTDTQYF. In nucleotide form, the sequence is TGTGCCAGCAGTGAAGCGGGACAGGGCACAGATACGCAGTATTTT.